Sequencing of this TCR beta chain was carried out in a study of cytomegalovirus exposure and HLA in healthy donors. In this sample, this clone turned up a few times. Antigen: not known. The PCR employed 60 Vbeta primers together with 13 Jbeta primers. Assay used: immunoSEQ multiplex PCR; TCRdb lists only in-frame clones, some missing. The sample holds some 130,000 clones, around 74% seen once. Trimming took 0 bases from V and 5 from J, leaving 10 bases between them. The CDR3 is 14 amino acids. From germline, CDR1 is SGHDN and CDR2 FVKESK. Whole-study findings and limits: Previous analysis showed most TCR beta V segments were productive about 87% or about 30% of the time. It was likely that a cluster of highly shared sequence variants was a sequencing artifact. In a later analysis, V- and J-gene trimming of beta chains associated with a DCLRE1C missense variant, replicated independently.

What was sequenced was PBMCs. This sequence originates from a male donor in good health and CMV-seronegative. This chain uses TRBV14 with TRBJ1-2; TRBD1 is a possible D gene (6 bases). CDR3 loop: CASSQDLGAYGYTF. DNA of the CDR3: TGTGCCAGCAGCCAAGATCTGGGGGCGTATGGCTACACCTTC.